This TCR beta chain was identified in a study of T cell repertoires in cytomegalovirus infection. This CDR3 region has 14 residues. In germline, CDR1 is MGHDK, CDR2 SYGVNS. The V end lost 1 base, the J end lost 3 bases, and 6 bases lay between the germline ends. From the reads, TCRdb called clonotypes with MiXCR, one entry per CDR3 protein. Found here are 150,000 to 200,000 distinct CDR3 sequences, roughly 30% of them singletons; the top ten hold approximately 31%. The specimen sequenced was PBMCs. The receptor was derived from a human donor in good health (CMV status not recorded). Some clones in this sample may be carry-over from other donors' samples. The chain carries TRBV25-1 and TRBJ2-2; D call uncertain. The CDR3 nucleotides read TGTGCCAGCAGTGAATCCCGATACACCGGGGAGCTGTTTTTT. It yields the protein CASSESRYTGELFF. The whole variable domain, remainder taken from reference TRBV25-1 and TRBJ2-2, is EADIYQTPRYLVIGTGKKITLECSQTMGHDKMYWYQQDPGMELHLIHYSYGVNSTEKGDLSSESTVSRIRTEHFPLTLESARPSHTSQYLCASSESRYTGELFFGEGSRLTVL.